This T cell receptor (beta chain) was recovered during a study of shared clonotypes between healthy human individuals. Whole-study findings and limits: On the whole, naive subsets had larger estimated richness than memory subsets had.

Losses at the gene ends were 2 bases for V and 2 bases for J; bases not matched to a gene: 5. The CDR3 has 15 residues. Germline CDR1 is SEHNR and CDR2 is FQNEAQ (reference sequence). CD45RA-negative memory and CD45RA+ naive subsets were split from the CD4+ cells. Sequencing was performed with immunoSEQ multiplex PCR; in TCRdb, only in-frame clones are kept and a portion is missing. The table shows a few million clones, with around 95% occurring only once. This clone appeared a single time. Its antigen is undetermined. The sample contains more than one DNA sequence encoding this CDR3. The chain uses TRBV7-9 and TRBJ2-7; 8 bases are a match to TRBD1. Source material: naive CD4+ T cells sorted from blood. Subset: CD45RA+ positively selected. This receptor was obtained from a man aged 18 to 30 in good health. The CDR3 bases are TGTGCCAGCAGCTTACTCGGACAGGGCCCCTACGAGCAGTACTTC. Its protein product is CASSLLGQGPYEQYF.